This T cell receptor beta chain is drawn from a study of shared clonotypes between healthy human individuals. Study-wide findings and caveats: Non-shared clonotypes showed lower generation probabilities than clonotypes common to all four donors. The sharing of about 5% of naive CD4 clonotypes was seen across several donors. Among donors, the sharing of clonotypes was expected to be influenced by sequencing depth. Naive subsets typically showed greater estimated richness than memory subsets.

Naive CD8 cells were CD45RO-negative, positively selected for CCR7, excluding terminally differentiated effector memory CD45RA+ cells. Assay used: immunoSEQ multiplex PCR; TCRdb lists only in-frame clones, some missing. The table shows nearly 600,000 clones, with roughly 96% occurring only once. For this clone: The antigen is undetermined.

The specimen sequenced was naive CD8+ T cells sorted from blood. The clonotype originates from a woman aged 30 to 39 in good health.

CDR3 loop: CASSIGGVGTEAFF. In nucleotides, the CDR3 is TGTGCCAGTAGTATAGGGGGAGTCGGCACTGAAGCTTTCTTT. The chain has TRBV19 and TRBJ1-1, with D unresolved. The germline CDR1 and CDR2 sequences are LNHDA and SQIVND (reference sequence). The CDR3 is 14 amino acids. The V gene lost 1 base and the J gene lost 4 bases, with 10 bases spanning the gap.